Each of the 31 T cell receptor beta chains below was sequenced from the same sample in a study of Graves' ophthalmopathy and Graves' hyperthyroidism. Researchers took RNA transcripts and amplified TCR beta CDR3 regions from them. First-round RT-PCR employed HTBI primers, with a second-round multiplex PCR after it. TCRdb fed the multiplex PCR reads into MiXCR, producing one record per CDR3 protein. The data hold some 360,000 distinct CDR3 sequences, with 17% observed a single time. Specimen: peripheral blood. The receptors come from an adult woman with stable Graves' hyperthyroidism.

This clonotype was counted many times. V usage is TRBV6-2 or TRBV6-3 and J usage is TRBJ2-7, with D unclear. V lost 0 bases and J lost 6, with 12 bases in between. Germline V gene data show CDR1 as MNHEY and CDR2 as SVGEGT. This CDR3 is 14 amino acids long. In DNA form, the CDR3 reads TGTGCCAGCAGTTACTCCGGCCCCAAGGGCGAGCAGTACTTC. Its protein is CASSYSGPKGEQYF.

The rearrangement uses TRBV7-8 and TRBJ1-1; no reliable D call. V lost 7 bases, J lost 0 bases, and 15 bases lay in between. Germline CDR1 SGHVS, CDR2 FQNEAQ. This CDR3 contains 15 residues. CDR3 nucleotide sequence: TGTGCCAGCACCCTCGAAAGGAGGATGAACACTGAAGCTTTCTTT. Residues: CASTLERRMNTEAFF.

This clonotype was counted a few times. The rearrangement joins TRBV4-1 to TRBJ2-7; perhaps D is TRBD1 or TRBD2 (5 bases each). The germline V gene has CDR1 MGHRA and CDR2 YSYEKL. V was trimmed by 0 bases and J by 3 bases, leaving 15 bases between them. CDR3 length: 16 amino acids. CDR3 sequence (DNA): TGCGCCAGCAGCCAAGAAGGTAGGGGACCCATCTACGAGCAGTACTTC. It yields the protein CASSQEGRGPIYEQYF.

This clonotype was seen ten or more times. Here the CDR3 DNA reads TGTGCCAGCAGCTTAGCGGCGTTGGGTTACGAGCAGTACTTC. Its translation: CASSLAALGYEQYF. This sequence joins TRBV7-8 and TRBJ2-7; D unresolved. This CDR3 is 14 amino acids long. Trimming took off 0 bases at V and 4 bases at J, with 10 bases between the two ends. Per germline, CDR1 SGHVS and CDR2 FQNEAQ.

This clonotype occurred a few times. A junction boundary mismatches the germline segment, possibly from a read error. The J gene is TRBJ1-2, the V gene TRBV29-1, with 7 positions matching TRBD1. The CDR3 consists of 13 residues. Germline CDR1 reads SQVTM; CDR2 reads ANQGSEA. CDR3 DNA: TGCAGCGTTGACCAGATAGGGGGCTATGGTTACACCTTC. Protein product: CSVDQIGGYGYTF.

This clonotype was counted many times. CDR3 coding DNA: TGCAGTGCTAGAGATCCGGGACTAGCGTTCCACGAGCAGTACTTC. Its protein product is CSARDPGLAFHEQYF. The chain uses TRBV20-1 and TRBJ2-7; 10 nucleotides line up with TRBD2. Germline V gene data show CDR1 as DFQATT and CDR2 as SNEGSKA (reference sequence). The ends lost 0 bases at V and 5 bases at J; junction bases unmatched: 7. CDR3 length equals 15 residues.

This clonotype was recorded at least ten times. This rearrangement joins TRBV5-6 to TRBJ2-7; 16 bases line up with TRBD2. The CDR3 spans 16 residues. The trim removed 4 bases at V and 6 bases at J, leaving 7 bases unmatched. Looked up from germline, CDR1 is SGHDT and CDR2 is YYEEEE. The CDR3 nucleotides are TGTGCCAGCAGCGTGGGGACTAGCGGGAGGGCCTCCGAGCAGTACTTC. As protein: CASSVGTSGRASEQYF.

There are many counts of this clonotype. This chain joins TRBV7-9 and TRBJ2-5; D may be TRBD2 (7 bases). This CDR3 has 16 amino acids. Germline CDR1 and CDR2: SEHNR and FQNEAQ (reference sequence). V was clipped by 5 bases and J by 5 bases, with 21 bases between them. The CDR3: CASSQRGGSRNETQYF. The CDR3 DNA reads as TGTGCCAGCAGCCAGAGGGGGGGATCGAGAAATGAGACCCAGTACTTC.

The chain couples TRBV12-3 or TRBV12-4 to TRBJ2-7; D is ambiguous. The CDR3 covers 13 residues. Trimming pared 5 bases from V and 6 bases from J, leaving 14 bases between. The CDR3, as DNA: TGTGCCAGCAGTGCTGACACACTTTTCGAGCAGTACTTC. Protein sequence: CASSADTLFEQYF.

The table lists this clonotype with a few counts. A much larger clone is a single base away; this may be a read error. The CDR3 DNA reads TGTGCCAGCAGGCTAGCGTCCAAAGACATTCAGTACTTC. Translated, it gives CASRLASKDIQYF. V is TRBV2 and J is TRBJ2-4, with D tentatively TRBD2 (6 bases). In germline, CDR1 is SNHLY, CDR2 FYNNEI. This CDR3 spans 13 amino acids.

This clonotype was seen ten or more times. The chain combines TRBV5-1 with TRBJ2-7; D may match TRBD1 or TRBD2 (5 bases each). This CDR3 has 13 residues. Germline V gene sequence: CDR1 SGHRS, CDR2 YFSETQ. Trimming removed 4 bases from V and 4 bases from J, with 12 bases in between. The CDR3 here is CASSRDPGYEQYF. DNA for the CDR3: TGCGCCAGCAGCAGGGACCCCGGGTACGAGCAGTACTTC.

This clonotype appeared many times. CDR3 residues: CASSVGGGVVYEQYF. The CDR3 nucleotides are TGTGCCAGCAGCGTAGGTGGGGGCGTCGTTTACGAGCAGTACTTC. V and J are TRBV9 and TRBJ2-7; a weak D match, TRBD1 (6 bases). This CDR3 spans 15 amino acids. V was pared by 0 bases and J by 4 bases, with 14 bases between. Germline loops: CDR1 SGDLS, CDR2 YYNGEE. The full variable domain, in which reference TRBV9 and TRBJ2-7 provide the parts outside the CDR3, is DSGVTQTPKHLITATGQRVTLRCSPRSGDLSVYWYQQSLDQGLQFLIQYYNGEERAKGNILERFSAQQFPDLHSELNLSSLELGDSALYFCASSVGGGVVYEQYFGPGTRLTVT.

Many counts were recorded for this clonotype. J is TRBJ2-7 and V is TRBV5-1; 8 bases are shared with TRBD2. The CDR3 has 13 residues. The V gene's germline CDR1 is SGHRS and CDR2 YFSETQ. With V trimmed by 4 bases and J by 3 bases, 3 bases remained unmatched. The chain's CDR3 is CASSKTSDYEQYF. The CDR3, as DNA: TGCGCCAGCAGCAAGACTAGCGACTACGAGCAGTACTTC.

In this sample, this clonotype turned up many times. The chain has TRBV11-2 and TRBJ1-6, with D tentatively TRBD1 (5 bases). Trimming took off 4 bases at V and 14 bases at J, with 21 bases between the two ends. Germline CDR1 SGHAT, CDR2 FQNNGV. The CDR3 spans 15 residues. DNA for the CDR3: TGTGCCAGCAGCTACTACCGGGACTCCCGTACGTCCCTCCACTTT. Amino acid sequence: CASSYYRDSRTSLHF.

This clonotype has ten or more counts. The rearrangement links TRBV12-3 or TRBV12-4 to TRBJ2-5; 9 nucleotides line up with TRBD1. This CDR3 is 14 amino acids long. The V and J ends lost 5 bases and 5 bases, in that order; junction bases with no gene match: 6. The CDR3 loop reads CASSPLTGGETQYF. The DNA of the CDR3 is TGTGCCAGCAGTCCTCTGACAGGGGGTGAGACCCAGTACTTC.

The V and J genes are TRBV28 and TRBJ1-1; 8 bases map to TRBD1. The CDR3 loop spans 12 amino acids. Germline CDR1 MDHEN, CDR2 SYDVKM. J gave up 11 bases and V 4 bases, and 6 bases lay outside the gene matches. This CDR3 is CASSYPGGGAFF. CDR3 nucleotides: TGTGCCAGCAGTTATCCAGGGGGCGGTGCTTTCTTT.

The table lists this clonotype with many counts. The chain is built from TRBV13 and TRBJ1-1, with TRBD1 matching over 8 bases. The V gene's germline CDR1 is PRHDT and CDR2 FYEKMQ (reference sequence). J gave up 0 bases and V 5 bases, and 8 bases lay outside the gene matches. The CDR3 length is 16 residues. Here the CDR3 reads CASSRWTGRMNTEAFF. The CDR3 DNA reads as TGTGCCAGCAGCCGTTGGACAGGGCGTATGAACACTGAAGCTTTCTTT.

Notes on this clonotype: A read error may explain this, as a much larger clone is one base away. The CDR3 DNA sequence: TGTGCCAGCACCCTCCCCTCTAGGGGGACCCTGTACTTC. Translation gives CASTLPSRGTLYF. The V and J genes are TRBV28 and TRBJ2-5; weak D call: TRBD1 (6 bases). The CDR3 sequence is 13 residues long. Germline V CDR1 and CDR2: MDHEN, SYDVKM. Drawing the rest from reference TRBV28 and TRBJ2-5, the complete variable domain is DVKVTQSSRYLVKRTGEKVFLECVQDMDHENMFWYRQDPGLGLRLIYFSYDVKMKEKGDIPEGYSVSREKKERFSLILESASTNQTSMYLCASTLPSRGTLYFGPGTRLLVL.

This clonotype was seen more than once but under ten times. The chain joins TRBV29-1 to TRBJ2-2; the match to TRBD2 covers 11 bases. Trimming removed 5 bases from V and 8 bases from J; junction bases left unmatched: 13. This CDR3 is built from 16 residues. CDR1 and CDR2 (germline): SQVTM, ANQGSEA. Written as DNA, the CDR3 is TGCAGCGTTAAAAATTTAACTAGCGGGAGAAATGGGGAGCTGTTTTTT. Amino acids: CSVKNLTSGRNGELFF.

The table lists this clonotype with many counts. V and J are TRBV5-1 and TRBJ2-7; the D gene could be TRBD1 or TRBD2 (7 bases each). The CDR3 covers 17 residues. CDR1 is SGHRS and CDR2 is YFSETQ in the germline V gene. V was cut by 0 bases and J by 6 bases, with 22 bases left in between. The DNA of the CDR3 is TGCGCCAGCAGCTTGGGAGACCTGACAGGGCCGGGGGGCGAGCAGTACTTC. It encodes CASSLGDLTGPGGEQYF. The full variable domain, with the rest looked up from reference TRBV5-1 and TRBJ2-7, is KAGVTQTPRYLIKTRGQQVTLSCSPISGHRSVSWYQQTPGQGLQFLFEYFSETQRNKGNFPGRFSGRQFSNSRSEMNVSTLELGDSALYLCASSLGDLTGPGGEQYFGPGTRLTVT.

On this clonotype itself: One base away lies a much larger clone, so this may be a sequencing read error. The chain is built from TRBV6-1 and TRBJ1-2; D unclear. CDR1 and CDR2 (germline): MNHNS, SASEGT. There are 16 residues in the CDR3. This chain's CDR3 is CASSEVYRQANYGHTF. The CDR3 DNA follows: TGTGCCAGCAGTGAAGTCTATCGGCAGGCGAACTATGGCCACACCTTC.

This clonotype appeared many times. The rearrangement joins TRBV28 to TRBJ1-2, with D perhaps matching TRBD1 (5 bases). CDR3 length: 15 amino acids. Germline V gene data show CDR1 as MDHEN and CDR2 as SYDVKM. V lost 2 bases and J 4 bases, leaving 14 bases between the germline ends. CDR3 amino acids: CASSLITGVTYGYTF. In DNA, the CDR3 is TGTGCCAGCAGTTTAATCACGGGGGTTACCTATGGCTACACCTTC.

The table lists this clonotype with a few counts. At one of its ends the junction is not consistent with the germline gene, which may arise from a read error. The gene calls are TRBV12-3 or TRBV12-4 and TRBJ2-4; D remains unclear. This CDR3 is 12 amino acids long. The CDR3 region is CASSLLAREKFF. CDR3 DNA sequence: TGTGCCAGCAGTTTGTTAGCACGCGAGAAGTTCTTC.

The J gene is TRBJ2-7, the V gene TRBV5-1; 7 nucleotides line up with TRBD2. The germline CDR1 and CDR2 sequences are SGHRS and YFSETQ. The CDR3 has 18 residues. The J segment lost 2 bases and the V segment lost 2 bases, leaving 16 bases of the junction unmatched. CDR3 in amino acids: CASSFRLAGFGDTYEQYF. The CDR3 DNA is TGCGCCAGCAGCTTTCGACTAGCAGGTTTTGGAGACACCTACGAGCAGTACTTC.

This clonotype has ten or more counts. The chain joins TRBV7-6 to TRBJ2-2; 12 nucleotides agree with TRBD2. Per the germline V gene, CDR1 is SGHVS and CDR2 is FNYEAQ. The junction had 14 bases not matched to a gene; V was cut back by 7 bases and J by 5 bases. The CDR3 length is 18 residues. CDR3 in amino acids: CASTTTRLAGVRTGELFF. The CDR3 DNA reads TGTGCCAGCACCACCACGAGACTAGCGGGAGTTCGAACCGGGGAGCTGTTTTTT.

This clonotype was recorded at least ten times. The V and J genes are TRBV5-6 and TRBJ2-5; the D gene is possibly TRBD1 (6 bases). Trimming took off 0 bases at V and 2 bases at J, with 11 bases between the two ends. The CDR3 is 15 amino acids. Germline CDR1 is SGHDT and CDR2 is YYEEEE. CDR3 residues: CASSLAGTTQETQYF. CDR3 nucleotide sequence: TGTGCCAGCAGCTTGGCCGGGACAACGCAAGAGACCCAGTACTTC. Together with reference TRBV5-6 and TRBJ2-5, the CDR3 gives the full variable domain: DAGVTQSPTHLIKTRGQQVTLRCSPKSGHDTVSWYQQALGQGPQFIFQYYEEEERQRGNFPDRFSGHQFPNYSSELNVNALLLGDSALYLCASSLAGTTQETQYFGPGTRLLVL.

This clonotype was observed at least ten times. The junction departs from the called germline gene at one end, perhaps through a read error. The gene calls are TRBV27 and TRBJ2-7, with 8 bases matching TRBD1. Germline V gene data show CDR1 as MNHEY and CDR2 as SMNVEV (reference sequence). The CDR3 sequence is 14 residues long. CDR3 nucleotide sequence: TGTGCCAGCAGTTCCGACAGGGGTTCCTTCGAGCAGTACTTC. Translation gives CASSSDRGSFEQYF.

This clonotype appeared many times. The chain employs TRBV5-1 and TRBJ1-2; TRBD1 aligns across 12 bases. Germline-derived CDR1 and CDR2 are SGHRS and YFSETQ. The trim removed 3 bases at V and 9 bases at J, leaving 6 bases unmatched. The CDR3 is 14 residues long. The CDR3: CASSYPGQGASYTF. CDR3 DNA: TGCGCCAGCAGCTACCCGGGACAGGGGGCTAGCTACACCTTC.

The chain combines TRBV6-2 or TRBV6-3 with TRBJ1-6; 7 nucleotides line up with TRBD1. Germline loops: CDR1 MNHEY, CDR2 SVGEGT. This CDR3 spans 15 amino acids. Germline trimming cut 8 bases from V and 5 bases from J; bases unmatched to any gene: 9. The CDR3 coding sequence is TGTGCCAGCCAAGGACAGGCGGTTAATAATTCACCCCTCCACTTT. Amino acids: CASQGQAVNNSPLHF.

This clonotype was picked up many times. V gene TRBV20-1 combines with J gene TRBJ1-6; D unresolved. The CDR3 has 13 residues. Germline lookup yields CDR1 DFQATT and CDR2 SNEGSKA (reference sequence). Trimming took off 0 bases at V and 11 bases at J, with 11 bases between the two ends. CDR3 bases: TGCAGTGCTAGAGATCCTTTATTTCCACCCCTCCACTTT. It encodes CSARDPLFPPLHF.

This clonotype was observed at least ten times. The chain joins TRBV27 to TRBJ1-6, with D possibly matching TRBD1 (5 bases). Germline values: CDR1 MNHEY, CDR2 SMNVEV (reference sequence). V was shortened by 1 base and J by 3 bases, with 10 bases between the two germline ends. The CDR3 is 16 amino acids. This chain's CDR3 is CASSLFVQGYNSPLHF. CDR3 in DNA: TGTGCCAGCAGTTTATTCGTCCAGGGCTATAATTCACCCCTCCACTTT.